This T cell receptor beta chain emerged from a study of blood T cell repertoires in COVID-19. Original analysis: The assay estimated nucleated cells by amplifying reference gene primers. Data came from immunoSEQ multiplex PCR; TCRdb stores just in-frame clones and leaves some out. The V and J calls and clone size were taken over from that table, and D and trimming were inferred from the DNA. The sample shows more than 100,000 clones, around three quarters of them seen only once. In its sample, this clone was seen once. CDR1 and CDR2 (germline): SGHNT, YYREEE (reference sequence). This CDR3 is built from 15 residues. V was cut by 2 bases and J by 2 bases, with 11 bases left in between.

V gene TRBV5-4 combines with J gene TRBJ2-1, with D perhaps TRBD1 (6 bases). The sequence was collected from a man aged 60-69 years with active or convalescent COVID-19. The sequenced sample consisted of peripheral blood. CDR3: CASSFGEGAYNEQFF. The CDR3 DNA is TGTGCCAGCAGCTTTGGTGAGGGGGCCTACAATGAGCAGTTCTTC.